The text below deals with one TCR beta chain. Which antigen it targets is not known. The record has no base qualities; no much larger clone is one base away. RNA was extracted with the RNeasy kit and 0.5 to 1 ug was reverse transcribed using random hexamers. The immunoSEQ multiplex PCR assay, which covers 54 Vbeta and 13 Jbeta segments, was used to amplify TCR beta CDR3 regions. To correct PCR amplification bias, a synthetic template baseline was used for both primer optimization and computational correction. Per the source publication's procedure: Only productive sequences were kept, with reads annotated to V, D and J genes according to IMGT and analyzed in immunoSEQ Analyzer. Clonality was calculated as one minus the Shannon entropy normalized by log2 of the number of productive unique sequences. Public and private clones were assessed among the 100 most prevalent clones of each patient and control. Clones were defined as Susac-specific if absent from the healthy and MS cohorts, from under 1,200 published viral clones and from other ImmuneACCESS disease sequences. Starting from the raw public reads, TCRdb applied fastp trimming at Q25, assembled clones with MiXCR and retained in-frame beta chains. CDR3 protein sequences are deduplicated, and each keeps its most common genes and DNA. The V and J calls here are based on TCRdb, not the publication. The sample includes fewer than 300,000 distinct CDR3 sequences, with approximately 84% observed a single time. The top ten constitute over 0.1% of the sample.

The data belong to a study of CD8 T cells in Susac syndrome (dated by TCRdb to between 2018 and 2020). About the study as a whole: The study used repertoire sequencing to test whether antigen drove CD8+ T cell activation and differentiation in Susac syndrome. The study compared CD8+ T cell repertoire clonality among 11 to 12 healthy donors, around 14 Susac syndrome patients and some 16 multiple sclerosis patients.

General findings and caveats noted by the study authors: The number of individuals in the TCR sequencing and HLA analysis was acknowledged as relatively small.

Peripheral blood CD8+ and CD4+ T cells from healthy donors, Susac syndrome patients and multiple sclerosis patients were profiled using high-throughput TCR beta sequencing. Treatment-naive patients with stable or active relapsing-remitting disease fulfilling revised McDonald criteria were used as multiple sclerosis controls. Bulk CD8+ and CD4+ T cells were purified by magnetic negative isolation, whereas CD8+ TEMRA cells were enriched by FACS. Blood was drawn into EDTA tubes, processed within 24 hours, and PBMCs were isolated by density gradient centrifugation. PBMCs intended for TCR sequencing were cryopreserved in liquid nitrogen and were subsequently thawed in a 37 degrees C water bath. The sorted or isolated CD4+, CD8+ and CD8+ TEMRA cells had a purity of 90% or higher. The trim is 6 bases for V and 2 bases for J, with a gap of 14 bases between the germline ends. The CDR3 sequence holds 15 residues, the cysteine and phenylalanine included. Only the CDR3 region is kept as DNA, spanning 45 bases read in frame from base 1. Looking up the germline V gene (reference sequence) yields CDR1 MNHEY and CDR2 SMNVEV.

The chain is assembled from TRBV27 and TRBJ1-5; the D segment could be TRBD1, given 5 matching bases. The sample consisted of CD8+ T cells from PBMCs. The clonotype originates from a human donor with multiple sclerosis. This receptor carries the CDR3 CASSYRTDGNQPQHF. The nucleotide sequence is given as TGTGCCAGCAGCTACAGGACGGATGGCAATCAGCCCCAGCATTTT.